The rows below give T cell receptor beta chains drawn from one sample of a study of cytomegalovirus exposure and HLA in healthy donors. Repertoires were generated with immunoSEQ multiplex PCR, while TCRdb's copy carries only in-frame clones and drops some. The table records 90,000 to 110,000 clones, approximately 12% of them present only once. The material sequenced was PBMCs. The receptor set was obtained from a man aged 40-55 years in good health and CMV-seropositive. The CDR3 runs from the conserved cysteine through the conserved F or W. A D gene is named only where the DNA matches it firmly. Size tells how often a clone was seen (once, few, many) or the class of an expanded clone, and some rows leave it out.

d_gene: .; abundance: few; j_gene: TRBJ2-3; len: 13; v_gene: TRBV6-5; CDR3aa: CASTPRGTDTQYF; CDR3nt: TGTGCCAGCACACCAAGGGGGACAGATACGCAGTATTTT
d_gene: TRBD2; abundance: few; j_gene: TRBJ2-7; len: 15; v_gene: TRBV7-2; CDR3aa: CASSLGLAGSLLPYF; CDR3nt: TGTGCCAGCAGCTTGGGACTAGCGGGGTCCTTACTTCCATACTTC
d_gene: .; abundance: .; j_gene: TRBJ1-1; len: 15; v_gene: TRBV29-1; CDR3aa: CSDLTPGHPGTEAFF; CDR3nt: TGCAGCGACCTAACGCCGGGACATCCGGGCACTGAAGCTTTCTTT
d_gene: TRBD1; abundance: few; j_gene: TRBJ1-1; len: 16; v_gene: TRBV7-8; CDR3aa: CASSLAGQAKDTEAFF; CDR3nt: TGTGCCAGCAGCTTAGCTGGACAGGCAAAGGACACTGAAGCTTTCTTT
d_gene: TRBD1; abundance: .; j_gene: TRBJ2-3; len: 18; v_gene: TRBV4-3; CDR3aa: CASSQEFSTGVFGDTQYF; CDR3nt: TGCGCCAGCAGCCAAGAATTTTCTACAGGGGTTTTTGGAGATACGCAGTATTTT
d_gene: .; abundance: .; j_gene: TRBJ1-5; len: 13; v_gene: TRBV6-1; CDR3aa: CASIRDTNQPQHF; CDR3nt: TGTGCCAGCATCCGGGACACCAATCAGCCCCAGCATTTT
d_gene: .; abundance: .; j_gene: TRBJ1-1; len: 14; v_gene: TRBV28; CDR3aa: CASTRGGGATEAFF; CDR3nt: TGTGCCAGCACTCGGGGTGGGGGCGCCACTGAAGCTTTCTTT
d_gene: TRBD1; abundance: few; j_gene: TRBJ1-2; len: 15; v_gene: TRBV27; CDR3aa: CASSPFRTGHYGYTF; CDR3nt: TGTGCCAGCAGTCCTTTTCGGACAGGCCACTATGGCTACACCTTC
d_gene: TRBD1; abundance: .; j_gene: TRBJ2-1; len: 17; v_gene: TRBV7-9; CDR3aa: CASSLGGGDSFYNEQFF; CDR3nt: TGTGCCAGCAGCTTAGGGGGTGGGGACAGTTTCTACAATGAGCAGTTCTTC
d_gene: .; abundance: .; j_gene: TRBJ2-4; len: 15; v_gene: TRBV11-2; CDR3aa: CASSLEGRGLDIQYF; CDR3nt: TGTGCCAGCAGCTTAGAAGGGCGGGGCTTAGACATTCAGTACTTC
d_gene: .; abundance: few; j_gene: TRBJ2-5; len: 15; v_gene: TRBV5-6; CDR3aa: CASSHQTEDQETQYF; CDR3nt: TGTGCCAGCAGCCATCAGACAGAGGATCAAGAGACCCAGTACTTC
d_gene: TRBD1; abundance: .; j_gene: TRBJ2-7; len: 14; v_gene: TRBV4-3; CDR3aa: CASRPDRGNYEQYF; CDR3nt: TGCGCCAGCCGACCCGACAGGGGAAACTACGAGCAGTACTTC
d_gene: TRBD1; abundance: .; j_gene: TRBJ1-5; len: 14; v_gene: TRBV6-5; CDR3aa: CATSTGTASEPQHF; CDR3nt: TGTGCCACCTCAACCGGGACAGCTTCCGAGCCCCAGCATTTT
d_gene: TRBD2; abundance: .; j_gene: TRBJ2-7; len: 14; v_gene: TRBV5-1; CDR3aa: CASSPGTSGNEQYF; CDR3nt: TGCGCCAGCAGCCCCGGGACTAGCGGGAACGAGCAGTACTTC
d_gene: .; abundance: few; j_gene: TRBJ1-1; len: 17; v_gene: TRBV14; CDR3aa: CASSQGGSKGVRAEAFF; CDR3nt: TGTGCCAGCAGCCAAGGGGGCAGTAAGGGGGTGAGGGCTGAAGCTTTCTTT
d_gene: TRBD1; abundance: .; j_gene: TRBJ2-7; len: 15; v_gene: TRBV19; CDR3aa: CASSPGTDLSYEQYF; CDR3nt: TGTGCCAGTAGTCCGGGGACAGACCTATCCTACGAGCAGTACTTC
d_gene: TRBD2; abundance: .; j_gene: TRBJ2-7; len: 16; v_gene: TRBV27; CDR3aa: CASSRIAGTSGSEQYF; CDR3nt: TGTGCCAGCAGCCGTATTGCCGGGACTAGCGGCTCCGAGCAGTACTTC
d_gene: TRBD2; abundance: .; j_gene: TRBJ2-5; len: 15; v_gene: TRBV9; CDR3aa: CASSGPGLAGETQYF; CDR3nt: TGTGCCAGCAGCGGCCCGGGACTAGCGGGAGAGACCCAGTACTTC
d_gene: TRBD1; abundance: few; j_gene: TRBJ2-7; len: 16; v_gene: TRBV5-6; CDR3aa: CASSLRGGQGAYEQYF; CDR3nt: TGTGCCAGCAGCTTGCGGGGGGGACAGGGGGCGTACGAGCAGTACTTC